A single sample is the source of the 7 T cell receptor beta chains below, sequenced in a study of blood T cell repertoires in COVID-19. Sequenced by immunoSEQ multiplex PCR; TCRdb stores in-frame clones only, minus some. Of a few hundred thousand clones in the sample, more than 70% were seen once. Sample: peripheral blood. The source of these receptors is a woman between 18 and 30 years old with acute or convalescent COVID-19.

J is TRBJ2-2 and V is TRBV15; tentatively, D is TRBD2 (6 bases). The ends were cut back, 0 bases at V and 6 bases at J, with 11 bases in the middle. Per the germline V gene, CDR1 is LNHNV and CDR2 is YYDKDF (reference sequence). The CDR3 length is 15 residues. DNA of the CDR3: TGTGCCACCAGCAGAGAACTAGCAGGCGCCGGGGAGCTGTTTTTT. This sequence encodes CATSRELAGAGELFF. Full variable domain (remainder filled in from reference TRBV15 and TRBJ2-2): DAMVIQNPRYQVTQFGKPVTLSCSQTLNHNVMYWYQQKSSQAPKLLFHYYDKDFNNEADTPDNFQSRRPNTSFCFLDIRSPGLGDTAMYLCATSRELAGAGELFFGEGSRLTVL.

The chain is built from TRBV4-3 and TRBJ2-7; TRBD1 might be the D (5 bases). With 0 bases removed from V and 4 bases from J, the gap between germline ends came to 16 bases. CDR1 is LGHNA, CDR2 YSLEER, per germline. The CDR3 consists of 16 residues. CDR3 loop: CASSQEGQGPPYEQYF. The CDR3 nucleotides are TGCGCCAGCAGCCAAGAAGGGCAGGGCCCCCCGTACGAGCAGTACTTC.

This CDR3 is CASRLKQAGTTVNTGELFF. In DNA form, the CDR3 reads TGTGCAAGTCGCCTAAAACAGGCGGGGACTACTGTCAACACCGGGGAGCTGTTTTTT. The gene calls are TRBV12-2 and TRBJ2-2; whether TRBD2, the table's D call, matches the DNA was not checked. TRBV12-2 is a pseudogene. The CDR3 is made up of 19 amino acids.

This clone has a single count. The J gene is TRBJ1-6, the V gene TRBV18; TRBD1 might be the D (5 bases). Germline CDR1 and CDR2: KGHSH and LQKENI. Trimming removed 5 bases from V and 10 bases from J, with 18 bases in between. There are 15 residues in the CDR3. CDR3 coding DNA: TGTGCCAGCTCAACGGACATTTCGGAATACTCACCCCTCCACTTT. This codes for CASSTDISEYSPLHF.

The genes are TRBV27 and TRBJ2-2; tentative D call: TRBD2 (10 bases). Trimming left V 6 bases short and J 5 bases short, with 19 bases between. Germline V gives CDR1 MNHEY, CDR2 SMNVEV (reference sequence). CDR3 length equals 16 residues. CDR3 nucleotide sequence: TGTGCCAGCAGCCTACTAGCGGGACAGGGTACCGGGGAGCTGTTTTTT. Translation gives CASSLLAGQGTGELFF.

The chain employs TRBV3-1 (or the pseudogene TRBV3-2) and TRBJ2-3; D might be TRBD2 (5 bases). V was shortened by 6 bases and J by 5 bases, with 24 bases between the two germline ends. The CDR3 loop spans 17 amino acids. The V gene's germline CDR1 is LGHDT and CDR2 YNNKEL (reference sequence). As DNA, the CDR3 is TGTGCCAGCAGGTTAATACACCGGGATCCCCCTCAAGATACGCAGTATTTT. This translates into CASRLIHRDPPQDTQYF.

CDR3 in DNA: TGTGCCAGTAGTTCGGGACTAGGGACAAACACCGGGGAGCTGTTTTTT. It translates to CASSSGLGTNTGELFF. The chain links TRBV19 to TRBJ2-2; 8 bases align to TRBD2. This CDR3 has 16 amino acids. Per the germline V gene, CDR1 is LNHDA and CDR2 is SQIVND (reference sequence). Trimming at V came to 5 bases and at J to 2 bases, leaving 7 bases not matched to a gene.